The table lists the clone carrying this TCR beta chain with a count of one. The data were obtained in a study of OX40 agonist ivuxolimab in advanced cancers. Study at large: Enrolled patients in dose escalation had cancers that were hepatocellular carcinoma, melanoma, renal cell or head and neck cancer. Males comprised 82.7% of the group, whose mean age was approximately 61 years (range 23 to 79).

Only in-frame clones appear in the TCRdb table, and some are missing; sequencing was by immunoSEQ multiplex PCR. The table lists roughly 60,000 clones, approximately 84% of them singletons. Germline trimming cut 6 bases from V and 1 base from J; bases unmatched to any gene: 10. This CDR3 contains 17 residues. Germline CDR1 and CDR2: KGHSH and LQKENI. This specimen consisted of CD4+ or CD8+ T cells sorted from blood, obtained in a trial of the OX40 agonist ivuxolimab. The source of this sequence is an adult with an advanced solid tumor such as melanoma, head and neck, liver or kidney cancer. The chain is built from TRBV18 and TRBJ2-1; 9 nucleotides line up with TRBD1. The CDR3 sequence: CASSPRGTGLSYNEQFF. The CDR3 DNA follows: TGTGCCAGCTCCCCGAGAGGGACAGGGCTATCCTACAATGAGCAGTTCTTC.